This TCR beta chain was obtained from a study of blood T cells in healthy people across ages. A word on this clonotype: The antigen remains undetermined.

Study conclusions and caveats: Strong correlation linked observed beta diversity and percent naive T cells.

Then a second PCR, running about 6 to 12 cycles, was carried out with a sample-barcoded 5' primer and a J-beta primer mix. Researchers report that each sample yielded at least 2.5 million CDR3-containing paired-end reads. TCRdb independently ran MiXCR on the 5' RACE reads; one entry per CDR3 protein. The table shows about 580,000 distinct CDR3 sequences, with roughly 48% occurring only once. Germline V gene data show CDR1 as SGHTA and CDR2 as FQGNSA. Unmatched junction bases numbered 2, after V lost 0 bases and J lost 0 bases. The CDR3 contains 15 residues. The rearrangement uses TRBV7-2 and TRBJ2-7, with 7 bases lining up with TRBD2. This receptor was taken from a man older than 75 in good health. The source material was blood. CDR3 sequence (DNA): TGTGCCAGCAGCTTAGCGGGAGGGCACTCCTACGAGCAGTACTTC. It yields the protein CASSLAGGHSYEQYF.